Below, 22 T cell receptor beta chains from the same sample are listed, as sequenced in a study of cytomegalovirus exposure and HLA in healthy donors. The study ran its PCR with 60 Vbeta and 13 Jbeta primers. Measured with immunoSEQ multiplex PCR; TCRdb has only the in-frame clones, and not every one. The sample lists nearly 95,000 clones, under 80% occurring once. Sequenced: PBMCs. Every receptor here comes from a woman in her 30s in good health and CMV-seronegative.

In DNA, the CDR3 is TGCGCCAGCAGCTTTGGGGCCAGCTCCTACGAGCAGTACTTC. The encoded protein is CASSFGASSYEQYF. V and J are TRBV5-1 and TRBJ2-7; the D gene is possibly TRBD1 (5 bases). Trimming took 2 bases from V and 0 from J, leaving 9 bases between them. The germline CDR1 and CDR2 sequences are SGHRS and YFSETQ. The CDR3 has 14 amino acids.

V gene TRBV19 combines with J gene TRBJ2-1; a weak D match, TRBD2 (5 bases). Trimming took off 2 bases at V and 1 base at J, with 15 bases between the two ends. The CDR3 sequence is 17 residues long. Per germline, CDR1 LNHDA and CDR2 SQIVND (reference sequence). The CDR3 region has the DNA TGTGCCAGTAGTATACGGCTAGCTGAATGGTCCTACAATGAGCAGTTCTTC. Protein product: CASSIRLAEWSYNEQFF.

The CDR3 bases are TGTGCCAGCAGCTACAATTCAGGGGGGAACTATGGCTACACCTTC. Translating it yields CASSYNSGGNYGYTF. The chain couples TRBV4-2 to TRBJ1-2; 7 nucleotides align to TRBD1. Germline loops: CDR1 LGHNA, CDR2 YNFKEQ. CDR3 size: 15 residues. J gave up 2 bases and V 5 bases, and 8 bases lay outside the gene matches.

The V call is TRBV11-2, the J call TRBJ2-2; D is ambiguous. Trimming cost V 1 base and J 0 bases, with 6 bases left between them. This CDR3 contains 15 residues. Germline assignment: CDR1 SGHAT and CDR2 FQNNGV. This CDR3 is CASSLVAANTGELFF. In nucleotides, the CDR3 is TGTGCCAGCAGCTTAGTTGCGGCGAACACCGGGGAGCTGTTTTTT.

This clone came up a few times. V usage is TRBV7-2 and J usage is TRBJ2-3, with unresolved D. V was cut by 5 bases and J by 2 bases, with 5 bases left in between. CDR1 is SGHTA, CDR2 FQGNSA, per germline. The CDR3 runs to 12 residues. The CDR3, as DNA: TGTGCCAGCAGCACATACACAGATACGCAGTATTTT. This sequence encodes CASSTYTDTQYF.

The chain couples TRBV6-1 to TRBJ1-3; TRBD1 matches 7 bases. Germline V gene sequence: CDR1 MNHNS, CDR2 SASEGT. V was clipped by 7 bases and J by 0 bases; unmatched bases: 9. The CDR3 length is 16 residues. For the CDR3, the DNA is TGTGCCAGCATTGACAAGACAGGGTTCTCTGGAAACACCATATATTTT. As protein: CASIDKTGFSGNTIYF.

The chain uses TRBV29-1 and TRBJ1-2; weak D call: TRBD1 (6 bases). V lost 2 bases and J lost 4, with 14 bases in between. Per germline, CDR1 SQVTM and CDR2 ANQGSEA. The CDR3 sequence is 14 residues long. In nucleotides, the CDR3 is TGCAGCGTTGAATTAAAGGCAGGGGCCTATGGCTACACCTTC. Translation gives CSVELKAGAYGYTF.

V gene TRBV19 combines with J gene TRBJ1-2; D not certain. The germline gives CDR1 LNHDA, CDR2 SQIVND (reference sequence). Trimming took off 5 bases at V and 6 bases at J, with 19 bases between the two ends. CDR3 length: 15 amino acids. CDR3 amino acids: CASSDLGSKVDGYTF. DNA of the CDR3: TGTGCCAGTAGTGACCTGGGGAGCAAGGTGGATGGCTACACCTTC.

V and J are TRBV28 and TRBJ1-4; tentative D call: TRBD1 (5 bases). CDR3 length equals 13 residues. In germline, CDR1 is MDHEN, CDR2 SYDVKM. The V and J ends lost 5 bases and 8 bases respectively, with 12 bases between them. The DNA for the CDR3 is TGTGCCAGCAGTCGGGGGAGGGGCGAAAAACTGTTTTTT. This sequence encodes CASSRGRGEKLFF.

The rearrangement links TRBV7-3 to TRBJ2-2, with 8 bases fitting TRBD2. The J segment lost 7 bases and the V segment lost 5 bases, leaving 9 bases of the junction unmatched. CDR1 and CDR2 from the germline V gene are SGHTA and FQGTGA. CDR3 size: 15 residues. This CDR3 is CASSASGSEGGELFF. The CDR3 coding sequence is TGTGCCAGCAGCGCGAGCGGGAGCGAGGGCGGGGAGCTGTTTTTT.

V gene TRBV6-5 combines with J gene TRBJ2-3, with D unclear. The CDR3 runs 15 residues. Trimming stripped 2 bases from V and 5 bases from J, with 14 bases between. The germline V gene encodes CDR1 MNHEY and CDR2 SVGAGI. This CDR3 is CASSYQATVGDTQYF. In DNA form, the CDR3 reads TGTGCCAGCAGTTACCAGGCTACCGTTGGAGATACGCAGTATTTT.

The J gene is TRBJ1-2, the V gene TRBV5-4; 9 bases map to TRBD1. CDR3 length: 14 amino acids. V shed 4 bases, J shed 5 bases, and the junction held 6 bases outside the gene matches. The germline gives CDR1 SGHNT, CDR2 YYREEE (reference sequence). The CDR3 loop reads CASSQPGQGYGYTF. The CDR3 bases are TGTGCCAGCAGCCAACCAGGACAGGGGTATGGCTACACCTTC.

A single count supports this clone. The chain uses TRBV11-2 and TRBJ2-3; D is ambiguous. CDR1 SGHAT and CDR2 FQNNGV come from the germline V gene. This CDR3 is 13 amino acids long. Trimming removed 7 bases at V and 6 bases at J, with 14 bases between. The chain's CDR3 is CASKSVLADTQYF. CDR3 bases: TGTGCCAGCAAATCGGTCCTTGCGGATACGCAGTATTTT.

This clone was recorded only once. V usage is TRBV5-1 and J usage is TRBJ2-1; D remains ambiguous. The ends were cut back, 2 bases at V and 8 bases at J, with 5 bases in the middle. Germline CDR1 is SGHRS and CDR2 is YFSETQ. The CDR3 has 11 amino acids. CDR3 loop: CASSLIDEQFF. The DNA of the CDR3 is TGCGCCAGCAGCTTAATAGATGAGCAGTTCTTC. Variable domain in full (rest from reference TRBV5-1 and TRBJ2-1): KAGVTQTPRYLIKTRGQQVTLSCSPISGHRSVSWYQQTPGQGLQFLFEYFSETQRNKGNFPGRFSGRQFSNSRSEMNVSTLELGDSALYLCASSLIDEQFFGPGTRLTVL.

The chain couples TRBV15 to TRBJ1-1; TRBD1 aligns across 8 bases. J lost 1 base, V lost 5 bases, and 6 bases had no gene match. The CDR3 spans 15 residues. Germline CDR1 LNHNV, CDR2 YYDKDF (reference sequence). In DNA form, the CDR3 reads TGTGCCACCAGCGCGCGGACAGGGAAGAACACTGAAGCTTTCTTT. It codes for CATSARTGKNTEAFF.

This clone was detected only a few times. J is TRBJ2-3 and V is TRBV11-3; 11 nucleotides align to TRBD2. V lost 1 base to trimming and J lost 4 bases; unmatched junction nucleotides: 7. Germline V gives CDR1 SGHNT, CDR2 YENEEA. The CDR3 loop spans 17 amino acids. The CDR3 here is CASSLGLSGGAADTQYF. CDR3 DNA sequence: TGTGCCAGCAGCTTAGGACTTAGCGGGGGGGCCGCAGATACGCAGTATTTT.

V usage is TRBV30 and J usage is TRBJ2-7; D not resolved. The CDR3 has 11 residues. CDR1 is GTSNPN and CDR2 is SVGIG in the germline V gene (reference sequence). V was clipped by 7 bases and J by 7 bases, with 14 bases between them. CDR3 loop: CAFERTGEQYF. The CDR3, as DNA: TGTGCCTTTGAACGCACCGGGGAGCAGTACTTC.

Only a few counts were recorded for this clone. The V call is TRBV9, the J call TRBJ2-2; D is perhaps TRBD2 (6 bases). V was trimmed by 0 bases and J by 5 bases, leaving 8 bases between them. From germline, CDR1 is SGDLS and CDR2 YYNGEE. This CDR3 comprises 14 residues. Here the CDR3 DNA reads TGTGCCAGCAGCGTAGCCGGGGGAACCGGGGAGCTGTTTTTT. Its translation: CASSVAGGTGELFF. The entire variable domain, with the rest obtained from reference TRBV9 and TRBJ2-2, is as follows: DSGVTQTPKHLITATGQRVTLRCSPRSGDLSVYWYQQSLDQGLQFLIQYYNGEERAKGNILERFSAQQFPDLHSELNLSSLELGDSALYFCASSVAGGTGELFFGEGSRLTVL.

This chain links TRBV5-4 with TRBJ2-7, with 7 positions matching TRBD2. Germline values: CDR1 SGHNT, CDR2 YYREEE (reference sequence). This CDR3 comprises 14 residues. The J segment lost 3 bases and the V segment lost 1 base, leaving 4 bases of the junction unmatched. CDR3: CASSLSGGVYEQYF. The DNA of the CDR3 is TGTGCCAGCAGCTTGAGTGGGGGGGTCTACGAGCAGTACTTC.

The V call is TRBV2, the J call TRBJ2-7; the match to TRBD1 covers 10 bases. CDR3 length: 17 amino acids. Germline V gene data show CDR1 as SNHLY and CDR2 as FYNNEI. The V and J ends lost 6 bases and 6 bases, in that order; junction bases with no gene match: 17. The CDR3 DNA follows: TGTGCCAGCAGACCTAGACAGGGGGCGATAATTCCCGGCGAGCAGTACTTC. Its translation: CASRPRQGAIIPGEQYF.

This clone was seen a handful of times. The V call is TRBV19, the J call TRBJ1-5; D is unclear. The CDR3 has 13 residues. Germline V CDR1 and CDR2: LNHDA, SQIVND (reference sequence). V was shortened by 0 bases and J by 6 bases, with 6 bases between the two germline ends. The CDR3 region is CASSIEPGQPQHF. DNA of the CDR3: TGTGCCAGTAGTATAGAGCCGGGTCAGCCCCAGCATTTT.

The gene calls are TRBV4-3 and TRBJ1-1; the D is unclear. V was cut by 4 bases and J by 2 bases, with 8 bases left in between. The germline V gene encodes CDR1 LGHNA and CDR2 YSLEER. The CDR3 extends over 13 amino acids. The CDR3 loop reads CASSLWPNTEAFF. The CDR3 DNA sequence: TGCGCCAGCAGCCTATGGCCCAACACTGAAGCTTTCTTT.